This TCR beta chain was captured by sequencing in a study of blood T cell repertoires in COVID-19. About the research overall: From the United States, Italy and Spain came samples of acute and convalescent COVID-19. In each case, the material was cDNA or gDNA derived from T cells, B-cell-depleted T cells, or PBMCs.

Original methodology: Reference gene primer amplification yielded estimated nucleated cell counts. Sequencing used immunoSEQ multiplex PCR; TCRdb keeps in-frame clones, though not all of them. The V and J calls and clone size are taken from that table; D and trimming were inferred from the DNA. The sample consists of tens of thousands of clones, about 82% of them appearing once. Germline lookup yields CDR1 MNHEY and CDR2 SVGAGI. V lost 6 bases and J lost 3; bases outside the gene matches: 9. The CDR3 is 15 amino acids. The chain recombines TRBV6-5 with TRBJ2-7; 9 nucleotides agree with TRBD2. Sequencing was performed on peripheral blood. The TCR originated in a human donor in a cohort sampled during active COVID-19. The CDR3 DNA reads TGTGCCAGCAGAGGGGCGGGAGGGCCATACTACGAGCAGTACTTC. Translated, it gives CASRGAGGPYYEQYF.